This TCR beta chain was identified in a study of beta chain features in type 1 diabetes. Study-level information: Across every sample, roughly 100 million sorted cells were examined in total. General study points: In patients and controls equally, PCR might favor templates that are shorter. Shortening of TCRB CDR3s, moderate but significant, appeared in all four CD4+ subsets of Type 1 diabetes patients.

Expressed TCRB transcripts were sequenced because the entire RNA isolate underwent reverse transcription. Profiled with immunoSEQ multiplex PCR; TCRdb holds only in-frame clones, not every one. Seen here are about 900,000 clones, roughly 17% observed once, and the top ten hold about 0.02%. Worth noting for this clone: Antigen: not known.

The germline CDR1 and CDR2 sequences are SGHDN and FVKESK. The CDR3 is 14 amino acids. Trimming removed 4 bases from V and 4 bases from J, with 13 bases in between. This TCR came from a young woman in good health. The genes are TRBV14 and TRBJ1-2; maybe TRBD1 (6 bases). Sample: naive CD4+ T cells from blood. CDR3 nucleotides: TGTGCCAGCAGCCGCCGGGACAACCTCTATGGCTACACCTTC. Protein sequence: CASSRRDNLYGYTF.